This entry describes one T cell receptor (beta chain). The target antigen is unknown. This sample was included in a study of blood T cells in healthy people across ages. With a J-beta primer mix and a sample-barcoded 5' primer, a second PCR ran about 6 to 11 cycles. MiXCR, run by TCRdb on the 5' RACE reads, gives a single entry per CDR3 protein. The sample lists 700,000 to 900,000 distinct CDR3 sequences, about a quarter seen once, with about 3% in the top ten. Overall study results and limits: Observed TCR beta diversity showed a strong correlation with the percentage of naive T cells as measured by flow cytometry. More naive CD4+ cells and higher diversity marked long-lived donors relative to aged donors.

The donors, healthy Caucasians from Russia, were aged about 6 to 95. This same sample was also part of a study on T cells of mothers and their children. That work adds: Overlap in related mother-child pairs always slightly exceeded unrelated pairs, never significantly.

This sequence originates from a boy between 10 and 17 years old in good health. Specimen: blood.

CDR3 sequence: CSVVWGNQETQYF. The CDR3 DNA is TGCAGCGTTGTTTGGGGGAACCAAGAGACCCAGTACTTC. The gene calls are TRBV29-1 and TRBJ2-5, with D perhaps being TRBD1 or TRBD2 (5 bases each). Trimming stripped 4 bases from V and 0 bases from J, with 9 bases between. Looked up from germline, CDR1 is SQVTM and CDR2 is ANQGSEA. The CDR3 has 13 amino acids.